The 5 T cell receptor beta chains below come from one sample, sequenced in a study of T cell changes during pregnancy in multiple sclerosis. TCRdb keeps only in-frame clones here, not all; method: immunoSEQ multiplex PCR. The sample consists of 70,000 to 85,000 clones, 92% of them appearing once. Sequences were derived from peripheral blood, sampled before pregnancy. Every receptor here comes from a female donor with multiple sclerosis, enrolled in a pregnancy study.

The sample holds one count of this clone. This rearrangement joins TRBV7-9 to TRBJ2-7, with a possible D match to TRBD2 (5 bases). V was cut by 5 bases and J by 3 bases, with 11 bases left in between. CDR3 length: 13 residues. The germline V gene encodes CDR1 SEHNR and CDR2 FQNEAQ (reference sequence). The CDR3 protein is CASSAGVYYEQYF. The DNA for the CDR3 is TGTGCCAGCAGCGCCGGGGTTTACTACGAGCAGTACTTC.

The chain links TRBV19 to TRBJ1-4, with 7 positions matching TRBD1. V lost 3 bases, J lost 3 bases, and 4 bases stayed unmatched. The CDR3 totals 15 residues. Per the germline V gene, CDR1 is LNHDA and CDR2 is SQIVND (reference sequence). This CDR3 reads CASSIRTGANEKLFF. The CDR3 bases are TGTGCCAGTAGTATTCGCACAGGGGCTAATGAAAAACTGTTTTTT.

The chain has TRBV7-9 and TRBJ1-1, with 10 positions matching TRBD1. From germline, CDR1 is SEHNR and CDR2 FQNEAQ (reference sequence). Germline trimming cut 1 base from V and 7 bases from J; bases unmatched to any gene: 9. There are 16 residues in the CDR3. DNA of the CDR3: TGTGCCAGCAGCTTAGGAGACAGGGGGCTAGGTGATGAAGCTTTCTTT. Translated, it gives CASSLGDRGLGDEAFF.

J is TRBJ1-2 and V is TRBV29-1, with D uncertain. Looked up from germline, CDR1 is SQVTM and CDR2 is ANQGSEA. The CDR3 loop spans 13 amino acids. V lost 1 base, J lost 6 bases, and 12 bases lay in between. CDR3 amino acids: CSVEASGSHGYTF. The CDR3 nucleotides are TGCAGCGTTGAAGCATCGGGTTCACATGGCTACACCTTC.

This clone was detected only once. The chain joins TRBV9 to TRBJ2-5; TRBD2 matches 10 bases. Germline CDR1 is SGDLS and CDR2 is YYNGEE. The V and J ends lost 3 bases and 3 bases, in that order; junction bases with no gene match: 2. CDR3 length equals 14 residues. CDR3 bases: TGTGCCAGCAGCGCCAGCGGGGGGGAAGAGACCCAGTACTTC. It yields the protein CASSASGGEETQYF.